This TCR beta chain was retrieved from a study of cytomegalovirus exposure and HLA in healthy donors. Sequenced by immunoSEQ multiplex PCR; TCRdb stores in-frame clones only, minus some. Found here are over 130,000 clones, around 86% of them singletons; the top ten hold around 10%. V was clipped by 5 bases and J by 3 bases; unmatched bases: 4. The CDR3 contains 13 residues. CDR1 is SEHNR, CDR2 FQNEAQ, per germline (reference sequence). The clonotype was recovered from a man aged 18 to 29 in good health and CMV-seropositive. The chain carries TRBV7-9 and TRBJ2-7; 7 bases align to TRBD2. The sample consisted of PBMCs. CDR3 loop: CASSPRGDYEQYF. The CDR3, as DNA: TGTGCCAGCAGCCCCCGGGGGGACTACGAGCAGTACTTC. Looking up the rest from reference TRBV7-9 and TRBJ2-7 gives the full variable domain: DTGVSQNPRHKITKRGQNVTFRCDPISEHNRLYWYRQTLGQGPEFLTYFQNEAQLEKSRLLSDRFSAERPKGSFSTLEIQRTEQGDSAMYLCASSPRGDYEQYFGPGTRLTVT.